Shown below are 21 T cell receptor beta chains from a single sample sequenced in a study of Graves' ophthalmopathy and Graves' hyperthyroidism. Amplification of TCR beta CDR3 regions used RNA transcripts. After a first-round RT-PCR with HTBI primers, a second-round multiplex PCR was run. Via MiXCR, TCRdb re-called the multiplex PCR reads, giving one row per CDR3 protein. The data hold hundreds of thousands of distinct CDR3 sequences, with less than 55% observed a single time. Sequencing used peripheral blood. These receptor sequences come from an adult man with Graves' ophthalmopathy.

The rearrangement uses TRBV9 and TRBJ2-7; no clear D. Trimming took off 4 bases at V and 3 bases at J, with 11 bases between the two ends. Germline V gives CDR1 SGDLS, CDR2 YYNGEE. The CDR3 length is 13 residues. The CDR3 DNA reads as TGTGCCAGCAGCCGCACAGCAGACTACGAGCAGTACTTC. It specifies CASSRTADYEQYF.

This clonotype was observed a few times. The J gene is TRBJ1-1, the V gene TRBV20-1; D uncertain. Germline V gene lookup returns CDR1 DFQATT and CDR2 SNEGSKA (reference sequence). Trimming stripped 0 bases from V and 0 bases from J, with 11 bases between. This CDR3 has 15 residues. The DNA for the CDR3 is TGCAGTGCTAGAGATCGCGAAGGGATGAACACTGAAGCTTTCTTT. It codes for CSARDREGMNTEAFF.

The chain uses TRBV20-1 and TRBJ2-7; D perhaps matches TRBD1 (6 bases). Deletions cut 6 bases from V and 2 bases from J, with 17 bases between. The CDR3 totals 14 residues. Germline V gene data show CDR1 as DFQATT and CDR2 as SNEGSKA (reference sequence). In nucleotides, the CDR3 is TGCAGTGCGGAGGACAGAGTAAAAGCCTACGAGCAGTACTTC. Translating it yields CSAEDRVKAYEQYF.

The gene calls are TRBV12-3 or TRBV12-4 and TRBJ1-4, with a tentative D call TRBD1 (5 bases). V was cut by 1 base and J by 3 bases, with 9 bases left in between. The length of the CDR3 is 15 residues. The CDR3 nucleotides read TGTGCCAGCAGTTTAGTAGACAGATCTAATGAAAAACTGTTTTTT. Translating gives CASSLVDRSNEKLFF.

This clonotype was counted a few times. The genes are TRBV2 and TRBJ1-3; tentative D call: TRBD1 (5 bases). CDR1 and CDR2 from the germline V gene are SNHLY and FYNNEI. Trimming left V 6 bases short and J 0 bases short, with 12 bases between. CDR3 length: 15 residues. Here the CDR3 DNA reads TGTGCCAGCAGCACCGGGACGTCCTCTGGAAACACCATATATTTT. It encodes CASSTGTSSGNTIYF. Together with reference TRBV2 and TRBJ1-3, the CDR3 gives the full variable domain: EPEVTQTPSHQVTQMGQEVILRCVPISNHLYFYWYRQILGQKVEFLVSFYNNEISEKSEIFDDQFSVERPDGSNFTLKIRSTKLEDSAMYFCASSTGTSSGNTIYFGEGSWLTVV.

The J gene is TRBJ2-5, the V gene TRBV10-2, with D possibly TRBD1 on 6 matching bases. Trimming removed 3 bases at V and 3 bases at J, with 14 bases between. Germline-derived CDR1 and CDR2 are WSHSY and SAAADI. The CDR3 extends over 15 amino acids. The CDR3 region is CASSDQGFQEETQYF. The CDR3 nucleotides read TGCGCCAGCAGTGACCAGGGGTTTCAGGAAGAGACCCAGTACTTC.

The chain employs TRBV10-3 and TRBJ1-1; the D is unclear. V lost 4 bases, J lost 5 bases, and 11 bases lay in between. Germline values: CDR1 ENHRY, CDR2 SYGVKD. The CDR3 is 13 residues long. The CDR3 loop is CAISGTTGTEAFF. The DNA of the CDR3 is TGTGCCATCAGTGGGACCACGGGGACTGAAGCTTTCTTT.

J is TRBJ2-2 and V is TRBV28, with D perhaps TRBD1 (5 bases). The CDR3 totals 19 residues. Germline V CDR1 and CDR2: MDHEN, SYDVKM. The germline V and J ends were trimmed by 7 bases and 1 base, with 25 bases remaining between them. The DNA of the CDR3 is TGTGCCAGCACTCCTGACAGCATTCAATCGACCTTGAACACCGGGGAGCTGTTTTTT. It is translated as CASTPDSIQSTLNTGELFF. Full variable domain (outside the CDR3, taken from reference TRBV28 and TRBJ2-2): DVKVTQSSRYLVKRTGEKVFLECVQDMDHENMFWYRQDPGLGLRLIYFSYDVKMKEKGDIPEGYSVSREKKERFSLILESASTNQTSMYLCASTPDSIQSTLNTGELFFGEGSRLTVL.

This clonotype was observed a few times. The J gene is TRBJ2-7, the V gene TRBV2; D unresolved. Germline loops: CDR1 SNHLY, CDR2 FYNNEI. This CDR3 has 14 amino acids. Trimming shortened V by 2 bases and J by 7 bases, and 15 bases separated the two germline ends. The CDR3 sequence is CASSELRSGVEQYF. CDR3 sequence (DNA): TGTGCCAGCAGTGAACTCCGCTCCGGTGTGGAGCAGTACTTC.

The chain carries TRBV20-1 and TRBJ2-5; 9 positions match TRBD2. CDR3 length equals 12 residues. Germline lookup yields CDR1 DFQATT and CDR2 SNEGSKA (reference sequence). V lost 8 bases to trimming and J lost 3 bases; unmatched junction nucleotides: 4. In DNA form, the CDR3 reads TGCAGTTCGACTAGCGGAAAAGAGACCCAGTACTTC. It codes for CSSTSGKETQYF.

The chain links TRBV9 to TRBJ1-2; no clear D gene. V was trimmed by 4 bases and J by 5 bases, leaving 18 bases between them. This CDR3 has 15 amino acids. CDR1 is SGDLS, CDR2 YYNGEE, per germline. CDR3 in amino acids: CASSQEADRVYGYTF. For the CDR3, the DNA is TGTGCCAGCAGCCAAGAAGCGGACCGAGTTTATGGCTACACCTTC.

The V gene is TRBV7-9, the J gene TRBJ2-7, with 9 bases matching TRBD1. This CDR3 spans 16 amino acids. V shed 5 bases and J 4 bases; nucleotides not matched to a gene: 12. Germline V CDR1 and CDR2: SEHNR, FQNEAQ (reference sequence). CDR3 loop: CASSHSWTGATYEQYF. CDR3 in DNA: TGTGCCAGCAGCCATAGTTGGACAGGGGCAACGTACGAGCAGTACTTC.

As regards this clonotype: Its ends do not fully match the called genes, so a read error is possible. The rearrangement uses TRBV2 and TRBJ2-5; 7 nucleotides agree with TRBD2. The CDR3 extends over 14 amino acids. CDR1 and CDR2 from the germline V gene are SNHLY and FYNNEI. The CDR3 spells CASIPGTAGEAQYF. The CDR3 region has the DNA TGTGCCAGCATCCCGGGGACTGCGGGAGAGGCCCAGTACTTC. The full variable domain, its missing parts supplied by reference TRBV2 and TRBJ2-5, is EPEVTQTPSHQVTQMGQEVILRCVPISNHLYFYWYRQILGQKVEFLVSFYNNEISEKSEIFDDQFSVERPDGSNFTLKIRSTKLEDSAMYFCASIPGTAGEAQYFGPGTRLLVL.

For this clonotype: At one boundary the junction diverges from the germline segment, which might be a read error. This sequence joins TRBV7-9 and TRBJ2-5; 7 bases map to TRBD2. The germline V gene has CDR1 SEHNR and CDR2 FQNEAQ (reference sequence). The CDR3 spans 14 residues. The CDR3 protein is CASSNREAVDTQYF. The CDR3 DNA is TGCGCCAGCAGCAACCGGGAGGCCGTCGATACCCAGTACTTC.

There are a few counts of this clonotype. The chain carries TRBV12-3 or TRBV12-4 and TRBJ2-7; no firm D call. The V end was cut by 7 bases, the J end by 3 bases, with 16 bases between. The CDR3 is made up of 14 amino acids. CDR3 in amino acids: CASTQGPALYEQYF. In DNA form, the CDR3 reads TGTGCCAGCACCCAAGGACCGGCCCTCTACGAGCAGTACTTC.

The rearrangement uses TRBV9 and TRBJ1-2; a possible D gene is TRBD1 (5 bases). The CDR3 sequence is 15 residues long. Germline assignment: CDR1 SGDLS and CDR2 YYNGEE. Trimming took off 4 bases at V and 8 bases at J, with 21 bases between the two ends. CDR3 protein: CASSSIGARFEGYTF. The CDR3 DNA follows: TGTGCCAGCAGCTCAATAGGGGCGCGATTTGAAGGCTACACCTTC. Full variable domain (outside the CDR3, taken from reference TRBV9 and TRBJ1-2): DSGVTQTPKHLITATGQRVTLRCSPRSGDLSVYWYQQSLDQGLQFLIQYYNGEERAKGNILERFSAQQFPDLHSELNLSSLELGDSALYFCASSSIGARFEGYTFGSGTRLTVV.

A note on this clonotype: A much larger clone is a single base away; this may be a read error. The chain employs TRBV9 and TRBJ1-1, with no clear D. From germline, CDR1 is SGDLS and CDR2 YYNGEE. The CDR3 spans 11 residues. CDR3 protein: CPSSTGTEAFF. The CDR3 nucleotides read TGTCCCAGCAGCACTGGGACTGAAGCTTTCTTT.

The chain combines TRBV7-9 with TRBJ1-1, with unresolved D. Germline V gene sequence: CDR1 SEHNR, CDR2 FQNEAQ (reference sequence). V gave up 3 bases and J gave up 5 bases, with 7 bases separating them. There are 12 residues in the CDR3. The CDR3 DNA reads TGTGCCAGCAGCTTCTCGAGGACTGAAGCTTTCTTT. Its protein is CASSFSRTEAFF.

This clonotype was detected only a few times. The chain has TRBV7-8 and TRBJ1-2; tentatively, D is TRBD1 (6 bases). The CDR3 extends over 16 amino acids. V gave up 1 base and J gave up 4 bases, with 16 bases separating them. The germline CDR1 and CDR2 sequences are SGHVS and FQNEAQ. The CDR3 spells CASSLVVGGSSYGYTF. The CDR3 nucleotides are TGTGCCAGCAGCTTAGTGGTTGGGGGCTCAAGCTATGGCTACACCTTC.

The genes are TRBV15 and TRBJ2-7; D is uncertain. Germline CDR1 LNHNV, CDR2 YYDKDF (reference sequence). With 3 bases removed from V and 0 bases from J, the gap between germline ends came to 12 bases. The length of the CDR3 is 15 residues. CDR3: CATSSSQRTSYEQYF. In DNA, the CDR3 is TGTGCCACCAGCAGTTCTCAGCGAACCTCCTACGAGCAGTACTTC.

This clonotype was detected only a few times. This rearrangement joins TRBV3-1 to TRBJ2-7, with 14 bases matching TRBD2. The germline gives CDR1 LGHDT, CDR2 YNNKEL (reference sequence). The CDR3 spans 14 residues. V lost 5 bases, J lost 7 bases, and 4 bases stayed unmatched. This chain's CDR3 is CASSSRLAGGEQYF. As DNA, the CDR3 is TGTGCCAGCAGCTCACGACTAGCGGGAGGGGAGCAGTACTTC.